Reported below is one T cell receptor beta chain. Here immunoSEQ multiplex PCR was the method, and the copy in TCRdb shows in-frame clones only, minus some. The sample consists of around 330,000 clones, roughly 90% of them appearing once. Germline trimming cut 1 base from V and 0 bases from J; bases unmatched to any gene: 4. Germline CDR1 SGHRS, CDR2 YFSETQ. This CDR3 region has 16 residues. This entry is derived from a study of blood T cell repertoires in COVID-19. In the study overall: Samples came from the United States, Italy and Spain, spanning acute and convalescent COVID-19. PBMCs, B-cell-depleted T cells, or T cells provided the cDNA or gDNA that made up the material.

Sequencing was carried out using PBMCs or T cells enriched from blood (not recorded which). The receptor was derived from a man between 60 and 70 years old who had recovered from COVID-19. The chain has TRBV5-1 and TRBJ2-5; 9 nucleotides line up with TRBD1. CDR3: CASSLWTGANQETQYF. As DNA, the CDR3 is TGCGCCAGCAGCTTGTGGACAGGGGCTAACCAAGAGACCCAGTACTTC.